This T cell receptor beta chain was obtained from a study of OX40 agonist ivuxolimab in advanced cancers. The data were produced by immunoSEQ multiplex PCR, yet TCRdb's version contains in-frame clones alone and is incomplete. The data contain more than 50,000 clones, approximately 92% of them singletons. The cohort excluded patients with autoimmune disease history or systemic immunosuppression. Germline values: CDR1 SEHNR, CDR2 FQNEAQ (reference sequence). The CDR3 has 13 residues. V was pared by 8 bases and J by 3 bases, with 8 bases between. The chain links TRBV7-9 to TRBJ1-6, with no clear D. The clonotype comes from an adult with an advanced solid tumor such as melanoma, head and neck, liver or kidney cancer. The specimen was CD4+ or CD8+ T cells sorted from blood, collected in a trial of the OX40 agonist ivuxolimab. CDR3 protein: CASADLYNSPLHF. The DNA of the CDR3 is TGTGCCAGCGCTGACCTCTATAATTCACCCCTCCACTTT.